This T cell receptor beta chain emerged from a study of molecular identifiers for immune sequencing clone quantification. One entry per CDR3 protein results from TCRdb running MiXCR on the PCR reads. The sample shows over 600,000 distinct CDR3 sequences, 15% to 20% of them seen only once. V was clipped by 0 bases and J by 2 bases, with 19 bases between them. CDR3 length equals 18 residues. The germline V gene encodes CDR1 LGHNA and CDR2 YSLEER. Ten or more counts support this clonotype. The antigen is not known. Study-level points and caveats: Jurkat TCR RNA spiked in from one cell (amid approximately 1 million naive cells) was reportedly detectable.

Sequences were obtained from naive CD8+ T cells from blood, with Jurkat cell RNA spiked in. The subset was: FACS-sorted CD8+CD4-CCR7+CD45RA+ naive T cells. This TCR was recovered from a human donor in good health. Some libraries in this study had Jurkat cell RNA spiked in. The chain has TRBV4-3 and TRBJ1-1; tentative D call: TRBD1 (5 bases). The CDR3 is CASSQDRGVRIINTEAFF. In nucleotides, the CDR3 is TGCGCCAGCAGCCAAGATAGAGGGGTCCGGATTATCAACACTGAAGCTTTCTTT.